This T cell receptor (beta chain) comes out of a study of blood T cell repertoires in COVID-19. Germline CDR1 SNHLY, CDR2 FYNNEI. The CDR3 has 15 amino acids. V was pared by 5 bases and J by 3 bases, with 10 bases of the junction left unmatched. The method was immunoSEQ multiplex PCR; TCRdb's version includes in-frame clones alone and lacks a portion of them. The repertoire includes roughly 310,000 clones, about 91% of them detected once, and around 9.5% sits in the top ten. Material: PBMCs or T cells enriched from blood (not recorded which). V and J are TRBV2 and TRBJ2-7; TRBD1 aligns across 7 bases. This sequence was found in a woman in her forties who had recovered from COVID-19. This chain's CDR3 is CASSINRDSHYEQYF. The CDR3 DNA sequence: TGTGCCAGCAGTATAAACCGGGACAGCCACTACGAGCAGTACTTC.